These 5 T cell receptor beta chains originate from one sample sequenced in a study of CD8 T cells in Susac syndrome. It was with random hexamers that roughly 0.45 to 1 ug RNA was reverse transcribed. TCRdb re-analysed the immunoSEQ multiplex PCR reads in MiXCR, keeping a single row per CDR3 protein. This sample carries just over 150,000 distinct CDR3 sequences, about 95% of them seen once, and the ten largest clones take 0.14% to 0.15%. The sequenced sample consisted of CD8+ T cells from PBMCs. These receptors were collected from a human donor with multiple sclerosis.

The chain recombines TRBV5-4 with TRBJ2-7, with 9 bases identical to TRBD1. Germline values: CDR1 SGHNT, CDR2 YYREEE (reference sequence). The CDR3 covers 15 residues. V was pared by 5 bases and J by 2 bases, with 8 bases of the junction left unmatched. The DNA for the CDR3 is TGTGCCAGCAGTCCCGGGACAGGGTACCCCTACGAGCAGTACGTC. Amino acid sequence: CASSPGTGYPYEQYV.

This clonotype was found once. The chain employs TRBV12-3 or TRBV12-4 and TRBJ1-1; possibly TRBD1 for D (5 bases). V shed 6 bases and J shed 7 bases, with 15 bases lying between them. There are 13 residues in the CDR3. CDR3 nucleotide sequence: TGTGCCAGCAGCGCCCTGACAGCCTTTGAAGCTTTCTTT. Translating gives CASSALTAFEAFF.

The gene calls are TRBV20-1 and TRBJ2-7; D unresolved. The V gene's germline CDR1 is DFQATT and CDR2 SNEGSKA (reference sequence). This CDR3 is built from 13 residues. The germline V and J ends were trimmed by 6 bases and 0 bases, with 12 bases remaining between them. CDR3 residues: CSAIPPNSYEQYF. CDR3 coding DNA: TGCAGTGCCATCCCCCCTAACTCCTACGAGCAGTACTTC.

This clonotype has only one observation. The rearrangement links TRBV29-1 to TRBJ2-2, with D possibly being TRBD1 (5 bases). Trimming pared 6 bases from V and 2 bases from J, leaving 19 bases between. Per germline, CDR1 SQVTM and CDR2 ANQGSEA. The CDR3 extends over 16 amino acids. The CDR3 reads CSVSPQEIVNTGELFF. In DNA form, the CDR3 reads TGCAGCGTATCACCACAGGAGATAGTCAACACCGGGGAGCTGTTTTTT.

The chain has TRBV4-1 and TRBJ2-5, with 7 bases aligning to TRBD2. The CDR3 runs 16 residues. CDR1 is MGHRA, CDR2 YSYEKL, per germline. Trimming at V came to 1 base and at J to 4 bases, leaving 9 bases not matched to a gene. The DNA of the CDR3 is TGCGCCAGCAGCCAAGTCCACCGGGGGGTGGCAGAGACCCAGTACTTC. Protein sequence: CASSQVHRGVAETQYF.